This T cell receptor beta chain derives from a study of blood T cell repertoires in COVID-19. The overall study: Samples came from the United States, Italy and Spain, spanning acute and convalescent COVID-19. Nucleic acid was either cDNA or gDNA, and it came from T cells, B-cell-depleted T cells, or PBMCs.

In the original workflow: Estimation of nucleated cell counts was performed using reference gene primer amplification. Measured with immunoSEQ multiplex PCR; TCRdb has only the in-frame clones, and not every one. V and J calls plus clone size are reproduced from that table; the DNA served to infer D and trimming. Here the sample spans more than 80,000 clones, around nine tenths being singletons. The length of the CDR3 is 14 residues. Looked up from germline, CDR1 is SEHNR and CDR2 is FQNEAQ (reference sequence). V lost 7 bases to trimming and J lost 0 bases; unmatched junction nucleotides: 4. Input material: peripheral blood. This clonotype originated in a man at least 80 years old with acute or convalescent COVID-19. The chain has TRBV7-9 and TRBJ2-3; TRBD1 matches at 7 bases. CDR3: CASIPGQSTDTQYF. CDR3 coding DNA: TGTGCCAGCATACCGGGACAGAGCACAGATACGCAGTATTTT.